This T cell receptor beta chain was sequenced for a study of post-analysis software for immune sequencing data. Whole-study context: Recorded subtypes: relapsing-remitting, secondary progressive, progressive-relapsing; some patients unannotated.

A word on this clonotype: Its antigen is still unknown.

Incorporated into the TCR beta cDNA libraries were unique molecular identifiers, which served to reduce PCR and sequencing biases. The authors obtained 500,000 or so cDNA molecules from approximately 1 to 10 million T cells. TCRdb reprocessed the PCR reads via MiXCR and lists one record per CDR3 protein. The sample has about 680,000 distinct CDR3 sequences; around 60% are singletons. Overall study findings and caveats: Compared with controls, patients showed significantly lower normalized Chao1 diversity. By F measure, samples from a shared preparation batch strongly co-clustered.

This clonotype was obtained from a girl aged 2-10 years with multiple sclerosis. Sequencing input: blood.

DNA of the CDR3: TGCAGTGCTAGCACTCCGGAGACCCAGTACTTC. It yields the protein CSASTPETQYF. V and J are TRBV20-1 and TRBJ2-5, with D uncertain. V was trimmed by 3 bases and J by 5 bases, leaving 7 bases between them. The germline V gene encodes CDR1 DFQATT and CDR2 SNEGSKA (reference sequence). The CDR3 has 11 amino acids.